A single count supports the clone carrying this T cell receptor (beta chain). This sample was taken from a study of technical replicates of blood from several donors. The data were produced by immunoSEQ multiplex PCR, yet TCRdb's version contains in-frame clones alone and is incomplete. The sample lists around 76,000 clones; around nine tenths were seen once. After removal of 6 bases from V and 4 bases from J, the junction contained 7 bases not matched to a gene. This CDR3 comprises 15 residues. The germline gives CDR1 LNHDA, CDR2 SQIVND (reference sequence). Input material: T cells isolated from PBMCs. This sequence joins TRBV19 and TRBJ2-5, with 11 bases matching TRBD1. This clonotype originated in a human donor in good health. This chain's CDR3 is CASSIGQGAPETQYF. The CDR3 coding sequence is TGTGCCAGTAGCATCGGACAGGGGGCCCCAGAGACCCAGTACTTC.